The 2 T cell receptor beta chains below come from one sample, sequenced in a study of chemoradiotherapy in HPV16-positive cancers. Clones were read by immunoSEQ multiplex PCR, and TCRdb kept only the in-frame ones, dropping some. The profile shows about 34,000 clones, around 92% of them singletons. The sequenced sample was blood, obtained from a patient who underwent chemoradiotherapy. The source of these receptors is a human donor with HPV-associated anogenital cancer.

The rearrangement links TRBV11-1 to TRBJ1-2, with D perhaps TRBD1 (5 bases). Germline assignment: CDR1 SGHAT and CDR2 FQDESV (reference sequence). There are 14 residues in the CDR3. V was shortened by 5 bases and J by 4 bases, with 14 bases between the two germline ends. In DNA form, the CDR3 reads TGTGCCAGCAGCAATGACGCAGGGCTCTATGGCTACACCTTC. The encoded protein is CASSNDAGLYGYTF. Looking up the rest from reference TRBV11-1 and TRBJ1-2 gives the full variable domain: EAEVAQSPRYKITEKSQAVAFWCDPISGHATLYWYRQILGQGPELLVQFQDESVVDDSQLPKDRFSAERLKGVDSTLKIQPAELGDSAMYLCASSNDAGLYGYTFGSGTRLTVV.

This chain uses TRBV9 with TRBJ2-2, with 13 bases lining up with TRBD2. CDR3 length equals 18 residues. With V trimmed by 3 bases and J by 6 bases, 11 bases remained unmatched. The germline gives CDR1 SGDLS, CDR2 YYNGEE. CDR3 loop: CASSARTSGGPGAGELFF. CDR3 in DNA: TGTGCCAGCAGCGCCCGGACTAGCGGGGGCCCGGGGGCCGGGGAGCTGTTTTTT.